This is a list of T cell receptor beta chains from one sample in a study of early T cells in non-severe SARS-CoV-2 infection. TCRdb independently ran MiXCR on the 5' RACE reads; one entry per CDR3 protein. The profile shows 68,000 or so distinct CDR3 sequences, approximately 11% of them singletons. Sequenced input: whole blood. These receptors originate from an adult who was a healthcare worker with PCR-confirmed SARS-CoV-2 infection or an uninfected control (not recorded which). Each CDR3 is given with its conserved first and last residue. A D gene is named only where the DNA matches it firmly. Some rows have no size entry. The others give once, few or many, or a class for an expanded clone.

v_call	j_call	cdr3_length	d_call	clone_size	cdr3_aa	cdr3_nt
TRBV7-9	TRBJ2-1	15	TRBD2	few	CASSPQLAAYNEQFF	TGTGCCAGCAGCCCCCAGCTAGCGGCCTACAATGAGCAGTTCTTC
TRBV20-1	TRBJ2-5	14	TRBD2	-	CSARDPTSVGTQYF	TGCAGTGCTAGAGACCCAACTAGCGTCGGGACCCAGTACTTC
TRBV28	TRBJ2-7	18	-	-	CASSSRTRPVRTSYEQYF	TGTGCCAGCAGTTCCCGAACCAGACCGGTAAGAACCTCCTACGAGCAGTACTTC
TRBV4-1	TRBJ2-1	12	-	few	CASSQDPNEQFF	TGCGCCAGCAGCCAAGATCCCAATGAGCAGTTCTTC
TRBV10-3	TRBJ2-2	13	-	-	CATGTALPGELFF	TGTGCCACCGGGACCGCGCTGCCCGGGGAGCTGTTTTTT
TRBV23-1	TRBJ1-1	15	-	-	CASSQWFDRRDEAFF	TGCGCCAGCAGTCAATGGTTCGACAGACGAGATGAAGCTTTCTTT
TRBV6-5	TRBJ2-7	11	-	-	CASKRSYEQYF	TGTGCCAGCAAACGAAGCTACGAGCAGTACTTC
TRBV20-1	TRBJ2-2	15	-	many	CSARYGTPLAGELFF	TGCAGTGCTAGATACGGGACTCCCCTCGCCGGGGAGCTGTTTTTT
TRBV5-4	TRBJ2-5	13	-	few	CASSFKGEETQYF	TGTGCCAGCAGCTTCAAGGGGGAAGAGACCCAGTACTTC
TRBV6-6	TRBJ2-1	15	-	many	CASGLRSRAHNEQFF	TGTGCCAGCGGTTTACGGAGCAGGGCCCACAATGAGCAGTTCTTC
TRBV10-2	TRBJ2-2	12	-	-	CASLSSPGELFF	TGCGCCAGCTTGTCCTCTCCGGGGGAGCTGTTTTTT
TRBV19	TRBJ2-2	13	TRBD1	-	CAGQGFNTGELFF	TGTGCCGGACAGGGGTTTAACACCGGGGAGCTGTTTTTT
TRBV28	TRBJ1-1	15	-	many	CASSPRTDMNTEAFF	TGTGCCAGCAGTCCACGGACGGACATGAACACTGAAGCTTTCTTT
TRBV12-3/TRBV12-4	TRBJ2-1	16	-	few	CASSPGGDWGNNEQFF	TGTGCCAGCAGCCCCGGCGGGGACTGGGGAAACAATGAGCAGTTCTTC
TRBV7-8	TRBJ2-3	15	TRBD1	-	CASSQPGQPTDTQYF	TGTGCCAGCAGCCAACCGGGACAGCCCACAGATACGCAGTATTTT